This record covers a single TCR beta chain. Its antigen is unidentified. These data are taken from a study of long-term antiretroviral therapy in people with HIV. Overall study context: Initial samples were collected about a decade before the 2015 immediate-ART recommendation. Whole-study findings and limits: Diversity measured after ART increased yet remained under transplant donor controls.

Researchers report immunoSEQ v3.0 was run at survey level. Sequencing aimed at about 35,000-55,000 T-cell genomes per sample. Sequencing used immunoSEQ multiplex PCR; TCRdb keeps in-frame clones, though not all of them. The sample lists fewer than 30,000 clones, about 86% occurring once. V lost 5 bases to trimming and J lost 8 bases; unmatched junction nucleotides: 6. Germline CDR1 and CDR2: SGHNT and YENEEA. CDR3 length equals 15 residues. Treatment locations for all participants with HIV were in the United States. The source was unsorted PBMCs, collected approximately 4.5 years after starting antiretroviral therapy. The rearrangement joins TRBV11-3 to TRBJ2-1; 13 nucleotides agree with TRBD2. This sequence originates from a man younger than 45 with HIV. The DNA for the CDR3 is TGTGCCAGCAGCGATTGGACTAGCGGGAGAGATGAGCAGTTCTTC. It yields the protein CASSDWTSGRDEQFF.